Below, one T cell receptor (beta chain) is given with its context. Original methodology: For nucleated cells, counts were estimated from reference gene primer amplification. Method: immunoSEQ multiplex PCR; TCRdb's copy keeps in-frame clones and lacks some. V and J calls and clone size are as listed in that table; D and trimming were resolved from the DNA. This table holds more than 250,000 clones, 88% found once. The source of the sample is a study of blood T cell repertoires in COVID-19. V was clipped by 4 bases and J by 7 bases, with 22 bases between them. CDR1 is MGHRA, CDR2 YSYEKL, per germline. This CDR3 is 16 amino acids long.

V and J are TRBV4-1 and TRBJ1-2; weak D call: TRBD1 (6 bases). Sequencing was carried out using peripheral blood. This sequence originates from a woman between 25 and 40 years old with COVID-19, enrolled during active disease. In nucleotides, the CDR3 is TGCGCCAGCAGCCTCGGAAATCACCGAGGGGGTCGTGGCTACACCTTC. This translates into CASSLGNHRGGRGYTF.